The following is a TCR beta chain sequence with its context. Its antigen specificity is not known. The record has no base qualities; no much larger clone is one base away. Library method: RT-PCR. The reads were generated on an Illumina MiSeq. TCRdb reworked the public reads: Q25 trimming with fastp, MiXCR clone assembly, productive beta chains retained. CDR3 protein duplicates are merged, each entry listing the most common genes and DNA. The sample table holds 200 to 250 distinct CDR3 sequences, of which less than 90% were seen once. In total, the top ten clones hold over 9% of the sample. The sample originates from a study of CD4 T cell repertoires and nickel (TCRdb year 2020). V is reduced by 3 bases and J by 4 bases, leaving a spacing of 11 bases between them. Including the terminal cysteine and phenylalanine, the CDR3 comprises 14 residues. Only the CDR3 region is kept as DNA, spanning 42 bases read in frame from base 1. The germline V gene provides CDR1 KGHSH and CDR2 LQKENI.

Sequencing input: CD4+ T cells from blood, not recorded whether cultured. The chain was built from TRBV18 and TRBJ2-3; the best D guess is TRBD1, with 5 bases matching. This receptor was identified in a human donor in a nickel allergy study, with or without nickel allergy (not recorded which). It is not recorded whether this sample comes from one donor or several. The CDR3 loop reads CASSPQGPPDTQYF. The nucleotides are TGTGCCAGCTCACCCCAGGGCCCTCCAGATACGCAGTATTTT.